This is a list of T cell receptor beta chains from one sample in a study of blood T cell repertoires in COVID-19. Profiling relied on immunoSEQ multiplex PCR, and the TCRdb table lists in-frame clones only, not all of them. The sample carries a few hundred thousand clones, 80% to 90% recorded once. The sequenced sample was peripheral blood. Source of these receptors: a woman in her sixties or seventies with acute or convalescent COVID-19. Both conserved end residues are part of each CDR3. The D gene is left open where the match is weak. The size field is filled for only some rows; it gives once, few, many or a size class.

CDR3aa	CDR3nt	j_gene	abundance	v_gene	d_gene
CASRSGTVSLWSLNTEAFF	TGTGCCAGCAGATCCGGGACTGTCTCCCTCTGGTCTCTGAACACTGAAGCTTTCTTT	TRBJ1-1	many	TRBV5-5	-
CASSLQSNTEAFF	TGTGCCAGCAGCTTACAGTCGAACACTGAAGCTTTCTTT	TRBJ1-1	-	TRBV7-9	-
CASSAAGRGTGELFF	TGTGCCAGCAGCGCCGCGGGGAGGGGCACCGGGGAGCTGTTTTTT	TRBJ2-2	-	TRBV7-9	TRBD2
CASSERGQGDYGYTF	TGTGCCAGCAGTGAGAGGGGGCAGGGGGACTATGGCTACACCTTC	TRBJ1-2	-	TRBV2	TRBD1
CASSEGRGYGYTF	TGTGCCAGTAGTGAGGGCAGGGGCTATGGCTACACCTTC	TRBJ1-2	-	TRBV19	-
CASSQDAVTNYGYTF	TGTGCCAGCAGCCAAGATGCGGTTACTAACTATGGCTACACCTTC	TRBJ1-2	-	TRBV3-1/TRBV3-2	-
CASSLVAGDTEAFF	TGCGCCAGCAGCTTGGTGGCAGGGGACACTGAAGCTTTCTTT	TRBJ1-1	-	TRBV5-1	-
CASSQKGYGGKQYF	TGCGCCAGCAGCCAAAAGGGGTACGGGGGAAAGCAGTACTTC	TRBJ2-7	few	TRBV4-1	-
CASSLAGTGGAGGYTF	TGTGCCAGCAGCTTGGCAGGGACAGGGGGCGCGGGGGGCTACACCTTC	TRBJ1-2	few	TRBV5-4	TRBD1
CASSLGADTDTQYF	TGTGCCAGCAGTTTAGGGGCAGACACAGATACGCAGTATTTT	TRBJ2-3	-	TRBV2	-
CSVSEGRGNQPQHF	TGCAGCGTTAGCGAGGGCAGGGGAAATCAGCCCCAGCATTTT	TRBJ1-5	-	TRBV29-1	-
CASSLMGQRYGYIF	TGTGCCAGCAGCTTAATGGGACAGCGGTATGGCTACATCTTC	TRBJ1-2	-	TRBV7-9	TRBD1
CASSPRLADSSGNTIYF	TGTGCCAGCTCACCTAGGCTGGCGGACAGCTCTGGAAACACCATATATTTT	TRBJ1-3	-	TRBV18	-
CASSITRQPQHF	TGTGCCAGTAGTATAACCCGGCAGCCCCAGCATTTT	TRBJ1-5	-	TRBV19	-
CASSQGRGRYEQYF	TGTGCCAGCAGCCAAGGTCGCGGTCGCTACGAGCAGTACTTC	TRBJ2-7	-	TRBV14	-
CASSQTGFYGYTF	TGTGCCAGCAGCCAGACCGGGTTCTATGGCTACACCTTC	TRBJ1-2	-	TRBV12-3/TRBV12-4	-
CASTRPSGEQFF	TGTGCCAGCACCCGGCCTAGCGGTGAGCAGTTCTTC	TRBJ2-1	few	TRBV6-5	TRBD2
CASKPDSNSPLHF	TGTGCCAGCAAACCGGACAGCAATTCACCCCTCCACTTT	TRBJ1-6	few	TRBV12-3/TRBV12-4	-
CASSLDRGTYNEQFF	TGTGCCAGCAGCCTAGACAGGGGGACCTACAATGAGCAGTTCTTC	TRBJ2-1	once	TRBV7-2	TRBD1
CASSLGTAFQETQYF	TGTGCCAGCAGCCTCGGGACAGCCTTCCAAGAGACCCAGTACTTC	TRBJ2-5	few	TRBV7-9	TRBD1
CASSEATGLTHEQYF	TGTGCCAGCAGTGAAGCGACAGGGCTGACCCACGAGCAGTACTTC	TRBJ2-7	-	TRBV6-1	TRBD1
CASSPKLAGAFSTDTQYF	TGTGCCAGCAGCCCGAAGCTAGCGGGGGCCTTTAGCACAGATACGCAGTATTTT	TRBJ2-3	-	TRBV4-2	TRBD2
CASTPPARQTLGEQFF	TGTGCCAGCACCCCTCCCGCGAGACAAACTCTGGGTGAGCAGTTCTTC	TRBJ2-1	-	TRBV25-1	-
CASSLARGEGKSPLHF	TGTGCCAGCAGCCTGGCCCGGGGGGAAGGGAAATCACCCCTCCACTTT	TRBJ1-6	-	TRBV4-2	-
CASSPPPGAYNEQFF	TGTGCCAGCAGCCCCCCCCCAGGCGCCTACAATGAGCAGTTCTTC	TRBJ2-1	-	TRBV9	-
CASIEGLAGTHEQYF	TGTGCCAGCATCGAGGGACTAGCGGGGACCCACGAGCAGTACTTC	TRBJ2-7	-	TRBV2	TRBD2
CASSESKRGRETQYF	TGCGCCAGCAGTGAGTCCAAGCGGGGGAGAGAGACCCAGTACTTC	TRBJ2-5	-	TRBV10-1	TRBD2
CASSWGDPYEQYF	TGTGCCAGCAGCTGGGGGGACCCCTACGAGCAGTACTTC	TRBJ2-7	-	TRBV2	-
CAWRAGRANTEAFF	TGTGCCTGGAGGGCGGGACGCGCGAACACTGAAGCTTTCTTT	TRBJ1-1	-	TRBV30	-
CASSVEGLAGAHTQYF	TGTGCCAGCAGCGTAGAGGGGCTAGCGGGGGCCCATACGCAGTATTTT	TRBJ2-3	once	TRBV9	TRBD2
CASSPGTTNEKLFF	TGTGCCAGTAGTCCCGGGACAACTAATGAAAAACTGTTTTTT	TRBJ1-4	-	TRBV19	-
CASSLKRANTGELFF	TGTGCCAGCAGCCTTAAGCGGGCGAACACCGGGGAGCTGTTTTTT	TRBJ2-2	-	TRBV2	-
CASSDQIAGRTDTQYF	TGTGCCAGCAGTGACCAAATAGCGGGGCGCACAGATACGCAGTATTTT	TRBJ2-3	once	TRBV6-1	TRBD2
CAISESGRGGTDTQYF	TGTGCCATCAGTGAGTCCGGAAGGGGCGGCACAGATACGCAGTATTTT	TRBJ2-3	-	TRBV10-3	-
CASSQVPVDRGHQPQHF	TGCGCCAGCAGCCAAGTTCCCGTGGACAGGGGGCATCAGCCCCAGCATTTT	TRBJ1-5	-	TRBV4-1	TRBD1
CASRGDNQPQHF	TGTGCCAGCAGAGGGGACAATCAGCCCCAGCATTTT	TRBJ1-5	once	TRBV2	-
CASSPRTGGSNTIYF	TGCGCCAGCAGCCCCCGGACAGGCGGATCAAACACCATATATTTT	TRBJ1-3	-	TRBV5-1	TRBD1
CASSKLAGVYNEQFF	TGTGCCAGCAGCAAACTAGCGGGGGTTTACAATGAGCAGTTCTTC	TRBJ2-1	-	TRBV3-1/TRBV3-2	TRBD2
CASSFSPTSGRDTQYF	TGTGCCAGCAGCTTTTCCCCGACTAGCGGTAGAGATACGCAGTATTTT	TRBJ2-3	-	TRBV5-6	TRBD2
CASSSRSNQPQHF	TGTGCCAGCAGCTCCCGGAGCAATCAGCCCCAGCATTTT	TRBJ1-5	few	TRBV7-2	-
CASSSTSLAGLYEQYF	TGTGCCAGCAGTTCCACCAGCCTAGCGGGGCTCTACGAGCAGTACTTC	TRBJ2-7	-	TRBV6-6	TRBD2
CASISGTGTVYEQYF	TGTGCCAGCATATCGGGCACGGGGACAGTTTACGAGCAGTACTTC	TRBJ2-7	-	TRBV6-6	TRBD1
CASSPGFVRPALYGYTF	TGTGCCAGCAGCCCAGGGTTTGTGCGCCCGGCGCTCTATGGCTACACCTTC	TRBJ1-2	-	TRBV5-4	-
CASSILDRGVNQPQHF	TGTGCCAGTAGTATTCTCGACAGGGGAGTAAATCAGCCCCAGCATTTT	TRBJ1-5	few	TRBV19	TRBD1